A selection of T cell receptor beta chains follows, all from one sample in a study of T-cell memory formation after mild COVID-19. TCRdb called the 5' RACE reads again in MiXCR, with one record for every CDR3 protein. The sample has some 320,000 distinct CDR3 sequences; 15% to 20% are singletons. Sequenced input: PBMCs or a T cell subset sorted from them (not recorded which). These receptors originate from a man younger than 35 who had mild COVID-19 (a few samples of this study predate the infection). Cell type and time point are not known. The CDR3 runs from the conserved cysteine through the conserved F or W. Each record gives: J gene, D gene, V gene, clone size, CDR3 protein, CDR3 DNA. The D gene is left open where the match is weak. Not every row has a clone size; where given, it reads once, few, many or a size class.

>TRBJ2-2|-|TRBV6-2/TRBV6-3|-
CASAPGGITGELFF
TGTGCCAGCGCTCCGGGCGGGATCACCGGGGAGCTGTTTTTT
>TRBJ1-1|TRBD1|TRBV6-5|few
CASRSLGQGWDTEAFF
TGTGCCAGCAGAAGCCTGGGACAGGGATGGGACACTGAAGCTTTCTTT
>TRBJ1-6|-|TRBV9|-
CASRRDIGNSPLHF
TGTGCCTCCCGCCGGGACATCGGCAATTCACCCCTCCACTTT
>TRBJ2-1|TRBD2|TRBV7-3|-
CASSSLLAGEQFF
TGTGCCAGCAGCTCTCTCCTAGCGGGGGAGCAGTTCTTC
>TRBJ1-2|TRBD1|TRBV28|-
CASTSPGQLYGYTF
TGTGCCAGCACTTCGCCGGGACAGCTTTATGGCTACACCTTC
>TRBJ1-1|-|TRBV29-1|few
CSGKPGHPNTEAFF
TGCAGCGGGAAGCCGGGACACCCGAACACTGAAGCTTTCTTT
>TRBJ1-2|-|TRBV7-9|-
CASSFARGSGGYTF
TGTGCCAGCAGCTTCGCGAGGGGGTCAGGGGGCTACACCTTC
>TRBJ1-1|-|TRBV18|-
CASSFVWWEGEAFF
TGTGCCAGCTCATTTGTGTGGTGGGAAGGTGAAGCTTTCTTT
>TRBJ2-3|TRBD2|TRBV3-1|many
CASSLAGATDTQYF
TGTGCCAGCAGCCTAGCGGGGGCCACAGATACGCAGTATTTT
>TRBJ1-1|-|TRBV4-1|few
CASSLPSTGANTEAFF
TGCGCCAGCAGCCTCCCTTCGACAGGAGCGAACACTGAAGCTTTCTTT
>TRBJ2-7|-|TRBV10-3|-
CAISEGYGRYEQYF
TGTGCCATCAGTGAAGGGTACGGACGCTACGAGCAGTACTTC
>TRBJ1-6|-|TRBV7-3|-
CASSSRGGGSPLHF
TGTGCCAGCAGCTCCCGAGGGGGGGGTTCACCCCTCCACTTT
>TRBJ2-1|-|TRBV11-1|few
CASSLGGQSFYNEQFF
TGTGCCAGCAGCTTGGGGGGACAGAGTTTCTACAATGAGCAGTTCTTC
>TRBJ1-2|TRBD1|TRBV18|few
CASSDPGQAVGGYTF
TGTGCCAGCTCAGACCCGGGACAGGCGGTAGGGGGCTACACCTTC
>TRBJ2-7|-|TRBV7-2|few
CASTIQASSYEQYF
TGTGCCAGCACCATTCAGGCCTCCTCCTACGAGCAGTACTTC
>TRBJ2-5|-|TRBV3-1|-
CASSQGVWETQYF
TGTGCCAGCAGCCAAGGGGTTTGGGAGACCCAGTACTTC
>TRBJ2-1|TRBD1|TRBV7-9|many
CASSSGQGAYNEQFF
TGTGCCAGCAGTTCCGGACAGGGGGCCTACAATGAGCAGTTCTTC
>TRBJ1-2|-|TRBV4-3|-
CASSQEPGLSYTF
TGCGCCAGCAGCCAAGAACCAGGGCTCAGCTACACCTTC
>TRBJ2-2|TRBD2|TRBV20-1|many
CSARERGANTGELFF
TGCAGTGCTAGAGAGCGGGGGGCGAACACCGGGGAGCTGTTTTTT
>TRBJ1-5|TRBD1|TRBV4-2|few
CASSLYEGARGNQPQHF
TGTGCCAGCAGCCTCTATGAGGGGGCGCGGGGCAATCAGCCCCAGCATTTT
>TRBJ1-4|TRBD1|TRBV2|few
CASRDRTGQEKLFF
TGTGCCAGCAGGGACAGGACAGGGCAAGAAAAACTGTTTTTT
>TRBJ2-2|TRBD2|TRBV6-5|-
CASSLRGGAGNTGELFF
TGTGCCAGCAGTCTACGGGGGGGAGCGGGGAACACCGGGGAGCTGTTTTTT
>TRBJ1-1|TRBD1|TRBV6-1|-
CASSGKDRAIPEAFF
TGTGCCAGCAGTGGGAAGGACAGGGCTATTCCTGAAGCTTTCTTT
>TRBJ1-5|-|TRBV7-6|many
CASSLGQGQPQHF
TGTGCCAGCAGCCTGGGTCAGGGTCAGCCCCAGCATTTT
>TRBJ2-2|-|TRBV4-2|few
CASSQDYGTGELFF
TGTGCCAGCAGCCAAGATTACGGGACCGGGGAGCTGTTTTTT
>TRBJ1-1|-|TRBV7-2|many
CASRIITGYTEAFF
TGTGCCAGCCGCATAATTACAGGGTACACTGAAGCTTTCTTT
>TRBJ1-2|-|TRBV29-1|few
CSVTLRGDYGYTF
TGCAGCGTGACTCTCAGGGGCGACTATGGCTACACCTTC
>TRBJ1-1|-|TRBV10-1|-
CASSATEGTEAFF
TGCGCCAGCAGTGCGACGGAGGGAACTGAAGCTTTCTTT
>TRBJ2-7|TRBD1|TRBV6-5|few
CASSYSLTGTASYEQYF
TGTGCCAGCAGTTACTCCTTGACCGGGACAGCCTCCTACGAGCAGTACTTC
>TRBJ2-4|TRBD2|TRBV7-9|-
CASGGTSGIQYF
TGTGCCAGCGGGGGGACTAGCGGTATTCAGTACTTC
>TRBJ2-6|-|TRBV4-2|few
CASSQAGGGAGANVLTF
TGTGCCAGCAGCCAAGCCGGGGGTGGGGCTGGGGCCAACGTCCTGACTTTC
>TRBJ1-2|TRBD1|TRBV20-1|-
CSATRDRGQHYGYTF
TGCAGTGCTACCCGGGACAGGGGGCAACACTATGGCTACACCTTC
>TRBJ2-2|-|TRBV3-1|-
CASSQWRVANTGELFF
TGTGCCAGCAGCCAATGGCGGGTAGCGAACACCGGGGAGCTGTTTTTT
>TRBJ2-5|TRBD2|TRBV7-9|few
CASSLARGLASPQETQYF
TGTGCCAGCAGCTTAGCGCGGGGACTAGCTTCTCCCCAAGAGACCCAGTACTTC
>TRBJ1-6|-|TRBV7-2|few
CASSLGSYFSPLHF
TGTGCCAGCAGCTTAGGGTCATACTTTTCACCCCTCCACTTT
>TRBJ2-7|-|TRBV6-5|-
CARSYSPGTAYEQYF
TGTGCCAGAAGTTACTCGCCCGGGACTGCGTACGAGCAGTACTTC
>TRBJ2-3|-|TRBV3-1|-
CASSQDPREATDTQYF
TGTGCCAGCAGCCAAGACCCCCGGGAAGCCACAGATACGCAGTATTTT
>TRBJ1-1|TRBD1|TRBV7-8|-
CATIPPGTGVEAFF
TGTGCCACCATCCCCCCCGGGACAGGGGTAGAGGCTTTCTTT
>TRBJ1-2|TRBD1|TRBV7-6|-
CASSPERDRGSYGYTF
TGTGCCAGCAGCCCAGAGCGGGACAGGGGGTCCTATGGCTACACCTTC
>TRBJ2-1|-|TRBV7-6|few
CASSKLTQGDEQFF
TGTGCCAGCAGCAAGTTAACACAGGGCGATGAGCAGTTCTTC
>TRBJ2-1|TRBD1|TRBV20-1|-
CSAYPDRDGKNEQFF
TGCAGTGCCTACCCGGACAGGGATGGTAAGAATGAGCAGTTCTTC